Following are 17 T cell receptor beta chains from one sample sequenced in a study of CD8+ T cells in alopecia areata. Treatment defined: oral pan-JAK inhibitor, 5-10 mg twice daily. Reverse transcribed after extraction, RNA yielded cDNA as the sequencing template. Sequencing was performed with immunoSEQ multiplex PCR; in TCRdb, only in-frame clones are kept and a portion is missing. The repertoire consists of some 190,000 clones, with approximately 67% occurring once and the leading ten covering 1.3%. The sequencing here drew on CD4+ T cells sorted from blood, taken around week 50, from a patient treated with tofacitinib. The receptors derive from a human donor with alopecia areata.

This clone has a single count. The chain couples TRBV10-3 to TRBJ2-3; TRBD1 agrees at 8 bases. CDR3 length: 18 residues. V lost 5 bases and J lost 1; bases outside the gene matches: 14. From germline, CDR1 is ENHRY and CDR2 SYGVKD. This CDR3 reads CAISQGAPGSFGTDTQYF. The CDR3 DNA sequence: TGTGCCATCAGTCAGGGGGCGCCGGGCTCCTTTGGCACAGATACGCAGTATTTT.

This chain uses TRBV15 with TRBJ1-2; D may be TRBD1 (6 bases). Germline-derived CDR1 and CDR2 are LNHNV and YYDKDF (reference sequence). There are 14 residues in the CDR3. Trimming pared 5 bases from V and 2 bases from J, leaving 12 bases between. The CDR3 loop reads CATSEGQRNYGYTF. CDR3 nucleotide sequence: TGTGCCACCAGCGAAGGACAGCGAAACTATGGCTACACCTTC.

This clone was detected only a few times. The chain couples TRBV25-1 to TRBJ1-5; tentative D call: TRBD1 (5 bases). Germline V gives CDR1 MGHDK, CDR2 SYGVNS. The germline V and J ends were trimmed by 2 bases and 6 bases, with 8 bases remaining between them. The CDR3 has 13 amino acids. CDR3 nucleotide sequence: TGTGCCAGCAGTGAAGGGGGAGCTCAGCCCCAGCATTTT. It yields the protein CASSEGGAQPQHF.

The chain couples TRBV29-1 to TRBJ2-2; D unclear. This CDR3 region has 13 residues. Trimming cost V 3 bases and J 3 bases, with 8 bases left between them. Per the germline V gene, CDR1 is SQVTM and CDR2 is ANQGSEA. As DNA, the CDR3 is TGCAGCGTTGACCCGTCGGACACCGGGGAGCTGTTTTTT. Amino acid sequence: CSVDPSDTGELFF.

This sequence joins TRBV28 and TRBJ1-1; D is unresolved. The V end was cut by 5 bases, the J end by 2 bases, with 15 bases between. CDR1 and CDR2 from the germline V gene are MDHEN and SYDVKM. CDR3 size: 15 residues. The chain's CDR3 is CASSPTLPGNTEAFF. The CDR3 DNA reads as TGTGCCAGCAGTCCTACCCTGCCGGGAAACACTGAAGCTTTCTTT. The full variable domain, with the rest looked up from reference TRBV28 and TRBJ1-1, is DVKVTQSSRYLVKRTGEKVFLECVQDMDHENMFWYRQDPGLGLRLIYFSYDVKMKEKGDIPEGYSVSREKKERFSLILESASTNQTSMYLCASSPTLPGNTEAFFGQGTRLTVV.

In its sample, this clone was seen a few times. The V call is TRBV27, the J call TRBJ1-5; D might be TRBD1 (6 bases). CDR3 length: 14 amino acids. Germline V gene sequence: CDR1 MNHEY, CDR2 SMNVEV (reference sequence). Trimming took 4 bases from V and 6 from J, leaving 13 bases between them. CDR3 region: CASSSIQGRQPQHF. CDR3 DNA sequence: TGTGCCAGCAGTTCTATACAGGGACGTCAGCCCCAGCATTTT.

The chain combines TRBV4-1 with TRBJ1-1; D is unclear. In germline, CDR1 is MGHRA, CDR2 YSYEKL. This CDR3 has 16 residues. Trimming removed 4 bases from V and 2 bases from J, with 17 bases in between. The CDR3 reads CASSPREVSLNTEAFF. The CDR3 DNA reads as TGCGCCAGCAGCCCCCGCGAAGTCAGCCTAAACACTGAAGCTTTCTTT.

This chain connects TRBV29-1 to TRBJ2-7; D uncertain. V lost 0 bases and J 6 bases, leaving 15 bases between the germline ends. The CDR3 is 14 amino acids. Germline values: CDR1 SQVTM, CDR2 ANQGSEA. CDR3 sequence reads: CSVEDLGRFPEQYF. CDR3 nucleotide sequence: TGCAGCGTTGAAGATCTCGGCAGATTTCCCGAGCAGTACTTC.

The chain joins TRBV27 to TRBJ1-5; possible D gene TRBD1, 5 bases. Germline values: CDR1 MNHEY, CDR2 SMNVEV (reference sequence). With 8 bases removed from V and 3 bases from J, the gap between germline ends came to 11 bases. The CDR3 has 13 residues. The CDR3 DNA reads as TGTGCCAGCTCTCGACAGCTCAATCAGCCCCAGCATTTT. Translating gives CASSRQLNQPQHF.

This clone was counted at least ten times. The chain is built from TRBV5-6 and TRBJ2-7; TRBD1 is a possible D gene (6 bases). Germline-derived CDR1 and CDR2 are SGHDT and YYEEEE. CDR3 length: 14 amino acids. Trimming cost V 3 bases and J 3 bases, with 13 bases left between them. In nucleotides, the CDR3 is TGTGCCAGCAGCTCTAGGGACACCTTCTACGAGCAGTACTTC. Translation gives CASSSRDTFYEQYF.

The chain links TRBV5-6 to TRBJ2-7; D not certain. Trimming removed 0 bases at V and 3 bases at J, with 4 bases between. The germline CDR1 and CDR2 sequences are SGHDT and YYEEEE. This CDR3 region has 12 residues. The CDR3 region has the DNA TGTGCCAGCAGCTTGGTGGGCTACGAGCAGTACTTC. It yields the protein CASSLVGYEQYF.

A word on this clone: Other nucleotide sequences in the sample specify the same CDR3. The chain couples TRBV15 to TRBJ2-3; D ambiguous. Deletions cut 5 bases from V and 3 bases from J, with 9 bases between. This CDR3 spans 13 amino acids. Germline values: CDR1 LNHNV, CDR2 YYDKDF (reference sequence). CDR3 DNA sequence: TGTGCCACCAGCGCGGTGGGAACAGATACGCAGTATTTT. Translation: CATSAVGTDTQYF.

The chain combines TRBV27 with TRBJ1-5; D is possibly TRBD1 (5 bases). The germline V and J ends were trimmed by 0 bases and 4 bases, with 10 bases remaining between them. The CDR3 loop spans 15 amino acids. The germline CDR1 and CDR2 sequences are MNHEY and SMNVEV (reference sequence). The chain's CDR3 is CASSLSGVGNQPQHF. For the CDR3, the DNA is TGTGCCAGCAGTTTATCAGGGGTTGGTAATCAGCCCCAGCATTTT.

CDR3: CASSGQGAGANVLTF. The CDR3 DNA reads as TGTGCCAGCAGTGGGCAGGGGGCTGGGGCCAACGTCCTGACTTTC. This chain joins TRBV6-5 and TRBJ2-6, with 7 bases matching TRBD1. V lost 5 bases and J lost 2; bases outside the gene matches: 3. CDR3 length: 15 amino acids. The germline V gene has CDR1 MNHEY and CDR2 SVGAGI.

The rearrangement uses TRBV6-5 and TRBJ2-7; a weak D match, TRBD1 (6 bases). CDR1 MNHEY and CDR2 SVGAGI come from the germline V gene. This CDR3 contains 15 residues. Trimming left V 2 bases short and J 2 bases short, with 13 bases between. The CDR3 loop reads CASSYTRDTAYEQYF. In DNA, the CDR3 is TGTGCCAGCAGTTACACTAGGGACACAGCCTACGAGCAGTACTTC.

In this sample, this clone turned up a few times. This sequence joins TRBV9 and TRBJ1-2; no clear D. The germline V gene has CDR1 SGDLS and CDR2 YYNGEE. V was clipped by 7 bases and J by 3 bases, with 10 bases between them. The CDR3 loop spans 12 amino acids. DNA of the CDR3: TGTGCCAGCGGCCCCCCGTACTATGGCTACACCTTC. It encodes CASGPPYYGYTF.

This clone was picked up a small number of times. This sequence joins TRBV27 and TRBJ2-7; 7 nucleotides align to TRBD1. Germline V gene lookup returns CDR1 MNHEY and CDR2 SMNVEV (reference sequence). CDR3 size: 18 residues. V was pared by 5 bases and J by 2 bases, with 18 bases of the junction left unmatched. The CDR3 loop is CASSIRLRPTGQPYEQYF. The CDR3 DNA reads as TGTGCCAGCAGTATTCGCCTCCGACCGACAGGGCAACCCTACGAGCAGTACTTC.